This T cell receptor beta chain appears in the sequencing data of a study of blood T cells in healthy people across ages. Study-wide results and limits: Naive T cell percentage strongly correlated with TCR beta diversity. Investigators viewed diversity estimates from one million T cells as underestimates, the study reported.

The study recruited healthy Caucasian donors from Russia who were aged about 6 to 90. Investigators took ten milliliters of peripheral blood from every donor. The CDR3 is 17 residues long. Germline V gene sequence: CDR1 LGHNA, CDR2 YNFKEQ. The V gene end was trimmed by 0 bases and the J gene end by 4 bases; junction bases not matched to a gene: 5. A J-beta primer mix and a sample-barcoded 5' primer were used in a second PCR of about 7 to 12 cycles. TCRdb ran MiXCR on the 5' RACE reads and lists one entry per CDR3 protein. Among approximately 600,000 distinct CDR3 sequences listed, 58% were seen once. About this clonotype: Antigen: not known.

The sequencing sample was made of blood. V is TRBV4-2 and J is TRBJ2-1, with 11 bases aligning to TRBD1. The origin of this receptor is a man aged 55 to 70 in good health. CDR3 bases: TGTGCCAGCAGCCAAGAAGGGGGGACAGGGGGATACAATGAGCAGTTCTTC. Translation: CASSQEGGTGGYNEQFF.